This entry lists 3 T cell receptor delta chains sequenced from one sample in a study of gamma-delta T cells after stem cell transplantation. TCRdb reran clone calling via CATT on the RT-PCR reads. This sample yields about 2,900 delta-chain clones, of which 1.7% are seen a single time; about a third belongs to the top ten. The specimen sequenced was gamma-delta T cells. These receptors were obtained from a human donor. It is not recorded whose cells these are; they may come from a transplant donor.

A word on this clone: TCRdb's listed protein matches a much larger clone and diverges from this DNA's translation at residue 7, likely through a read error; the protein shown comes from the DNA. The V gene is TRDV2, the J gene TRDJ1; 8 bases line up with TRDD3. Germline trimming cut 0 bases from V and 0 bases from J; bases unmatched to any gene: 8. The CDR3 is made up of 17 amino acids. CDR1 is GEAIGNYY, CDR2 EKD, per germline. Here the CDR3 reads CACDTPLTGGNTDKLIF. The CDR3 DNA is TGTGCCTGTGACACCCCCCTTACTGGGGGGAACACCGATAAACTCATCTTT.

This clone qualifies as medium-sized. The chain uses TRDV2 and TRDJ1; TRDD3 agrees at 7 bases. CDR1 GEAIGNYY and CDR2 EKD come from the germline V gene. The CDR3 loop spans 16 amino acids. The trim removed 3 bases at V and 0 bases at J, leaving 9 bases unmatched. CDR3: CACDAMGDMYTDKLIF. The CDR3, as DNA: TGTGCCTGTGACGCTATGGGGGACATGTACACCGATAAACTCATCTTT.

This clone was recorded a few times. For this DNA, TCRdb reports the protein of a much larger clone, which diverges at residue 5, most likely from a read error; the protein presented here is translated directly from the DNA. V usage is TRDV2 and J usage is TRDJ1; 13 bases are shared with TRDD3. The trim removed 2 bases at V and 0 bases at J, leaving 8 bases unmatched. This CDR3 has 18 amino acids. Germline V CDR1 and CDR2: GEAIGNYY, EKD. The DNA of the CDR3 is TGTGCCTGTGACATCGTTTCGACTGGGGGATACGACACCGATAAACTCATCTTT. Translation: CACDIVSTGGYDTDKLIF.